Listed below are T cell receptor beta chains from one sample, sequenced in a study of regulatory T cells in long-lasting Graves disease. TCRdb re-called the multiplex PCR reads with MiXCR, one entry per CDR3 protein. The table shows about 440,000 distinct CDR3 sequences, with more than 12% occurring only once. These data also featured in a second study, about T cells in Graves' hyperthyroidism and ophthalmopathy.

This sample comprised peripheral blood mononuclear cells (PBMCs), obtained at new diagnosis, from a patient treated with antithyroid drugs. Receptors originate from a woman aged 25-40 years with Graves disease. The CDR3 runs from the conserved cysteine through the conserved F or W. A D gene is named only where the DNA matches it firmly. Size values are once, few and many counts, or a class for expanded clones, and some rows have none.

J gene | V gene | clone size | D gene | CDR3 protein | CDR3 DNA
TRBJ2-1 | TRBV28 | many | . | CASSLTSPRSNEQFF | TGTGCCAGCAGTTTAACAAGCCCGAGATCCAATGAGCAGTTCTTC
TRBJ2-1 | TRBV20-1 | . | . | CSATDNEQFF | TGCAGTGCCACAGACAATGAGCAGTTCTTC
TRBJ2-3 | TRBV7-3 | many | TRBD2 | CASSLNVAGEAGGPMADTQYF | TGTGCCAGCAGCTTAAATGTCGCGGGGGAGGCGGGAGGGCCCATGGCAGATACGCAGTATTTT
TRBJ1-2 | TRBV20-1 | many | . | CSARDPTAGYTF | TGCAGTGCTAGAGACCCGACGGCTGGCTACACCTTC
TRBJ1-1 | TRBV25-1 | few | . | CASIGGGVGYAFF | TGTGCCAGCATAGGGGGAGGGGTGGGGTACGCTTTCTTT
TRBJ2-2 | TRBV11-1 | many | . | CASSLEAGNTGELFF | TGTGCCAGCAGCTTAGAGGCAGGCAACACCGGGGAGCTGTTTTTT
TRBJ1-5 | TRBV18 | many | . | CASSPSTGRNQPQHF | TGTGCCAGCTCACCCTCCACAGGACGCAATCAGCCCCAGCATTTT
TRBJ2-3 | TRBV9 | . | TRBD2 | CASSVGTSARTDTQYF | TGTGCCAGCAGCGTAGGGACTAGCGCGCGCACAGATACGCAGTATTTT
TRBJ2-5 | TRBV4-1 | . | . | CASRDPGPVETQYF | TGCGCCAGCAGGGACCCCGGCCCGGTGGAGACCCAGTACTTC
TRBJ1-5 | TRBV18 | few | . | CASSPRENQPQHF | TGTGCCAGCTCACCAAGAGAGAATCAGCCCCAGCATTTT
TRBJ2-1 | TRBV9 | many | . | CASSAGGNEQFF | TGTGCCAGCAGCGCCGGGGGCAATGAGCAGTTCTTC
TRBJ1-4 | TRBV19 | many | . | CASSTLAQLNLATNEKLFF | TGTGCCAGTAGTACGTTGGCGCAACTCAACCTTGCAACTAATGAAAAACTGTTTTTT
TRBJ1-3 | TRBV25-1 | . | . | CASRNIAGNTIYF | TGTGCCAGCAGAAACATAGCTGGAAACACCATATATTTT
TRBJ2-1 | TRBV20-1 | few | TRBD2 | CSARDPASGYYNEQFF | TGCAGTGCTAGAGATCCGGCTAGCGGCTATTACAATGAGCAGTTCTTC
TRBJ1-5 | TRBV6-1 | many | . | CATRTDSDNQPQHF | TGTGCCACCCGAACCGATTCGGACAATCAGCCCCAGCATTTT
TRBJ2-5 | TRBV4-1 | . | . | CASSHLHRETQYF | TGCGCCAGCAGCCATCTACATAGAGAGACCCAGTACTTC
TRBJ1-4 | TRBV9 | few | . | CASSLNDNEKLFF | TGTGCCAGCAGCCTAAATGACAATGAAAAACTGTTTTTT
TRBJ2-1 | TRBV19 | . | . | CASKFTFGNEQFF | TGTGCCAGTAAATTTACCTTTGGAAATGAGCAGTTCTTC
TRBJ2-1 | TRBV6-1 | many | TRBD2 | CASSEEVAGVYNEQFF | TGTGCCAGCAGTGAAGAGGTAGCGGGAGTCTACAATGAGCAGTTCTTC
TRBJ1-5 | TRBV30 | many | . | CAWSVKNLGTYSNQPQHF | TGTGCCTGGAGTGTAAAAAATCTCGGGACGTATAGCAATCAGCCCCAGCATTTT
TRBJ2-1 | TRBV6-2/TRBV6-3 | . | . | CASSEASATPHEQFF | TGTGCCAGCAGTGAAGCTAGCGCCACCCCTCATGAGCAGTTCTTC
TRBJ2-3 | TRBV5-6 | many | TRBD2 | CASSGPGLPGTDTQYF | TGTGCCAGCAGCGGCCCGGGACTACCAGGCACAGATACGCAGTATTTT
TRBJ2-1 | TRBV19 | many | TRBD1 | CASRGTAYGAWGQFF | TGTGCCAGTAGAGGGACAGCGTATGGGGCGTGGGGGCAGTTCTTC
TRBJ1-1 | TRBV6-2/TRBV6-3 | many | . | CASTLELRRGYAFF | TGTGCCAGCACACTTGAGCTAAGAAGGGGGTACGCTTTCTTT
TRBJ1-3 | TRBV19 | few | TRBD1 | CASRTPGQDGDTIYF | TGTGCCAGTAGAACCCCGGGACAGGACGGCGACACCATATATTTT
TRBJ2-1 | TRBV28 | many | . | CASSLLAPSYNEQFF | TGTGCCAGCAGTTTATTGGCCCCATCCTACAATGAGCAGTTCTTC
TRBJ2-1 | TRBV6-1 | . | . | CASRALGREVNEQFF | TGTGCCAGCAGGGCGTTGGGGCGGGAAGTCAATGAGCAGTTCTTC
TRBJ1-1 | TRBV19 | many | . | CASSLIQGGGTEAFF | TGTGCCAGTAGTCTCATACAGGGCGGTGGGACTGAAGCTTTCTTT
TRBJ2-7 | TRBV12-3/TRBV12-4 | . | TRBD2 | CASSFTSGSAEQYF | TGTGCCAGCAGTTTCACCAGCGGGAGTGCGGAGCAGTACTTC
TRBJ1-1 | TRBV3-1 | few | . | CASSRDLKLTEAFF | TGTGCCAGCAGCCGCGACCTCAAGTTAACTGAAGCTTTCTTT
TRBJ2-1 | TRBV7-3 | . | . | CASSLISGDSRRSYNEQFF | TGTGCCAGCAGCTTAATTTCGGGCGACTCCCGTCGCTCCTACAATGAGCAGTTCTTC
TRBJ2-1 | TRBV6-2/TRBV6-3 | . | . | CASSSKTSRTFYNEQFF | TGTGCCAGCAGTTCGAAAACTAGCCGGACTTTCTACAATGAGCAGTTCTTC
TRBJ2-5 | TRBV12-3/TRBV12-4 | many | TRBD2 | CASSLASGRRETQYF | TGTGCCAGCAGTTTGGCTAGCGGGAGGAGGGAGACCCAGTACTTC
TRBJ2-1 | TRBV7-3 | many | . | CASSLSTRQSDNEQFF | TGTGCCAGCAGCTTAAGCACCCGGCAGTCCGACAATGAGCAGTTCTTC
TRBJ1-5 | TRBV2 | many | . | CASRDPGRHQPQHF | TGTGCCAGCCGGGATCCCGGACGTCATCAGCCCCAGCATTTT
TRBJ1-1 | TRBV7-3 | . | TRBD1 | CASSPRKGATEAFF | TGTGCCAGCAGCCCGCGCAAGGGGGCGACTGAAGCTTTCTTT
TRBJ1-5 | TRBV24-1 | few | . | CATSSTGGSNQPQHF | TGTGCCACCAGCTCTACAGGTGGGAGCAATCAGCCCCAGCATTTT
TRBJ2-7 | TRBV20-1 | many | . | CSARSLTGGLDEQYF | TGCAGTGCTAGATCCCTGACAGGCGGCTTGGATGAGCAGTACTTC
TRBJ2-7 | TRBV24-1 | many | . | CATSDPSSYEQYF | TGTGCCACCAGTGATCCGAGCTCCTACGAGCAGTACTTC
TRBJ2-7 | TRBV20-1 | many | TRBD2 | CSAKKSGRASEQYF | TGCAGTGCTAAAAAGAGCGGGAGGGCGTCCGAGCAGTACTTC
TRBJ2-7 | TRBV5-1 | . | TRBD1 | CASSRQGAEYEQYF | TGCGCCAGCAGCCGACAGGGGGCAGAATACGAGCAGTACTTC